This T cell receptor beta chain was documented in a study of blood T cell repertoires in COVID-19. In the study overall: Collection of acute and convalescent COVID-19 samples took place in the United States, Italy and Spain. PBMCs, B-cell-depleted T cells, or T cells provided the cDNA or gDNA that made up the material.

Enrolled during active infection, Seattle patients were then followed longitudinally. In the source study's methods: It was from reference gene primer amplification that nucleated cell counts were estimated. Produced via immunoSEQ multiplex PCR; TCRdb's table is partial and in-frame only. From that table come the V and J calls and clone size; the DNA was used to work out D and trimming. The data hold 300,000 to 400,000 clones, with roughly 90% observed a single time. Trimming took off 0 bases at V and 2 bases at J, with 10 bases between the two ends. The CDR3 runs to 15 residues. Germline V CDR1 and CDR2: MNHEY, SVGAGI.

The V call is TRBV6-5, the J call TRBJ1-1; D gene ambiguous. The clonotype was recovered from a woman aged 25 to 39 with COVID-19, enrolled during active disease. Sequenced input: peripheral blood. For the CDR3, the DNA is TGTGCCAGCAGTTACTCGAGGCAAACCAACACTGAAGCTTTCTTT. Amino acid sequence: CASSYSRQTNTEAFF.